The clone carrying this T cell receptor beta chain was recorded a few times. Its antigen remains unknown. This specimen comes from a study of molecular identifiers for immune sequencing clone quantification. In preparing bulk TCR libraries, previously described methods and listed TCR primers were used. TCRdb independently ran MiXCR on the PCR reads; one entry per CDR3 protein. This sample carries about 640,000 distinct CDR3 sequences, just under 20% of them seen once, and the ten largest clones take under 0.95%. The V and J ends lost 2 bases and 3 bases, in that order; junction bases with no gene match: 2. Per germline, CDR1 SGHVS and CDR2 FNYEAQ. CDR3 length equals 15 residues. The sorting of naive CD8 T cells used the CD8+CD4-CCR7+CD45RA+ phenotype. Study outcomes and limitations: Over 98% of effector molecules, but under 1% in naive cells, were held by clones with more than 20 RNA copies.

This TCR came from a human donor in good health. Some libraries in this study had Jurkat cell RNA spiked in. Material for sequencing was naive CD8+ T cells from blood, with Jurkat cell RNA spiked in. The subset denotes: FACS-sorted CD8+CD4-CCR7+CD45RA+ naive T cells. This chain joins TRBV7-6 and TRBJ2-2; 8 nucleotides agree with TRBD2. In nucleotides, the CDR3 is TGTGCCAGCAGCTTACAGCGGGAGTACACCGGGGAGCTGTTTTTT. Protein: CASSLQREYTGELFF.